This T cell receptor (beta chain) was documented in a study of blood T cell repertoires in COVID-19. Study as a whole: Sources were T cells, B-cell-depleted T cells, or PBMCs; the material itself was cDNA or gDNA.

TCRdb keeps only in-frame clones here, not all; method: immunoSEQ multiplex PCR. The sample includes about 130,000 clones, 86% of them seen just once. CDR3 length: 15 amino acids. Unmatched junction bases numbered 8, after V lost 3 bases and J lost 7 bases. From germline, CDR1 is SEHNR and CDR2 FQNEAQ (reference sequence). The receptor was isolated from a human donor in a cohort sampled during active COVID-19. Sequencing was performed on peripheral blood. The V and J genes are TRBV7-9 and TRBJ2-1; 8 bases map to TRBD2. CDR3 bases: TGTGCCAGCAGCTTTAAGCGGGAGAGGTCTAATGAGCAGTTCTTC. Amino acid sequence: CASSFKRERSNEQFF.